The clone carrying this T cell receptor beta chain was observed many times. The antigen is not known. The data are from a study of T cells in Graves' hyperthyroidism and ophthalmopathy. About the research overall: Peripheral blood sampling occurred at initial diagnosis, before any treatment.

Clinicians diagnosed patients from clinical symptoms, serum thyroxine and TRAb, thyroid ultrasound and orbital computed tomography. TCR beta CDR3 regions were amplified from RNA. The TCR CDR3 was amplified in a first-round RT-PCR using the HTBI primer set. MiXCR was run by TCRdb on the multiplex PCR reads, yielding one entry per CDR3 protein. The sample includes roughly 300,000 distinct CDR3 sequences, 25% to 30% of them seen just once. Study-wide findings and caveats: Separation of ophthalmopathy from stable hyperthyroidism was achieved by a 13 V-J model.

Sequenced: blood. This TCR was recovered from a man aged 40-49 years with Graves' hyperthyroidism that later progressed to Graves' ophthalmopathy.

The CDR3 coding sequence is TGTGCCAGTAGCCTGGGGGTCCCCTCCTACAATGAGCAGTTCTTC. It specifies CASSLGVPSYNEQFF. The chain uses TRBV19 and TRBJ2-1; D assignment may be TRBD1 or TRBD2 (5 bases each). The germline CDR1 and CDR2 sequences are LNHDA and SQIVND (reference sequence). The CDR3 sequence is 15 residues long. The ends were cut back, 6 bases at V and 0 bases at J, with 12 bases in the middle.